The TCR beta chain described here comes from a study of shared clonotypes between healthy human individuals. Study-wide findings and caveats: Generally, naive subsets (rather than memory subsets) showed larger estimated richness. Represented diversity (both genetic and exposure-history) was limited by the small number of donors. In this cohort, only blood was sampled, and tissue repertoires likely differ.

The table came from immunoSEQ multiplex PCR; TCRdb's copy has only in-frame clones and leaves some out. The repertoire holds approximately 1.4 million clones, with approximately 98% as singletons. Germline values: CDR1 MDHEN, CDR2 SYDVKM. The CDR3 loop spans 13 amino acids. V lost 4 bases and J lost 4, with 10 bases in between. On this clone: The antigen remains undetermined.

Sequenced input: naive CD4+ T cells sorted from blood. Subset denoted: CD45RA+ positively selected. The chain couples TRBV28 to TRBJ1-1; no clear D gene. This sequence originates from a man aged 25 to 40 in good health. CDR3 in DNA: TGTGCCAGCAGTTCCCCACTCCCCACTGAAGCTTTCTTT. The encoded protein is CASSSPLPTEAFF.